These 22 T cell receptor beta chains were sequenced from one sample in a study of regulatory T cells in long-lasting Graves disease (dated by TCRdb to the early 2020s). Preparation of the library involved multiplex PCR. The sequencer listed for this sample is Illumina HiSeq 4000. CDR3 regions were amplified by Arm-PCR with iRepertoire HTBI primers to construct TCR beta libraries. The public reads were reanalyzed by TCRdb: fastp trimming at Q25, MiXCR alignment, in-frame beta chains only. Rows with one shared CDR3 protein collapse into an entry with the most common genes and DNA. Here the sample has 300,000 to 400,000 distinct CDR3 sequences; around 15% occur a single time. Of the sample, 25% to 30% falls within the top ten clones. The time point label, read with the paper, signifies: newly diagnosed GD, antithyroid drugs for less than 3 months. For both TCR sequencing and RNA sequencing, RNA was extracted from PBMCs using TRIzol.

Separately, the same data were catalogued under a study of T cells in Graves' hyperthyroidism and ophthalmopathy.

Sequencing used peripheral blood mononuclear cells (PBMCs), obtained at new diagnosis, from a patient treated with antithyroid drugs. These receptors all stem from a man aged 35 to 55 with Graves disease. Donor details come from another sample of the same person, matched by shared clones.

Ten or more counts support this clonotype. V usage is TRBV9 and J usage is TRBJ2-5; possibly TRBD1 for D (6 bases). The CDR3 runs to 12 residues. The germline V gene has CDR1 SGDLS and CDR2 YYNGEE. The V end lost 5 bases, the J end lost 5 bases, and 10 bases lay between the germline ends. CDR3 amino acids: CASSETGETQYF. The CDR3 region has the DNA TGTGCCAGCAGTGAAACAGGGGAGACCCAGTACTTC.

The chain links TRBV29-1 to TRBJ2-1; 13 bases are a match to TRBD2. The ends lost 3 bases at V and 9 bases at J; junction bases unmatched: 11. Germline V gene sequence: CDR1 SQVTM, CDR2 ANQGSEA. This CDR3 is built from 16 residues. This chain's CDR3 is CSVEMSGTSGEGEQFF. CDR3 nucleotide sequence: TGCAGCGTTGAGATGAGTGGGACTAGCGGGGAGGGTGAGCAGTTCTTC.

The chain carries TRBV3-1 and TRBJ2-7, with a weak D call TRBD2 (7 bases). V lost 6 bases, J lost 2 bases, and 14 bases lay in between. Looked up from germline, CDR1 is LGHDT and CDR2 is YNNKEL (reference sequence). CDR3 length equals 14 residues. The CDR3 sequence is CASRKGGAPYEQYF. CDR3 nucleotides: TGTGCCAGCAGAAAAGGGGGGGCCCCCTACGAGCAGTACTTC.

This clonotype has ten or more counts. This chain joins TRBV7-2 and TRBJ2-3, with TRBD2 identical over 13 bases. V dropped 5 bases and J dropped 5; count of bases not matched to a gene: 7. In germline, CDR1 is SGHTA, CDR2 FQGNSA. The length of the CDR3 is 16 residues. In DNA, the CDR3 is TGTGCCAGCAGCCCGCGGACTAGCGGGGGTGGAGATACGCAGTATTTT. Translation: CASSPRTSGGGDTQYF.

Many counts were recorded for this clonotype. The chain links TRBV5-1 to TRBJ2-7, with D tentatively TRBD1 (6 bases). The CDR3 is 14 amino acids. Germline loops: CDR1 SGHRS, CDR2 YFSETQ. Trimming cost V 0 bases and J 7 bases, with 14 bases left between them. CDR3 sequence (DNA): TGCGCCAGCAGCTTGGGTTGGTCCAGGGGTGAGCAGTACTTC. Amino acids: CASSLGWSRGEQYF.

This clonotype was picked up a small number of times. The chain recombines TRBV19 with TRBJ2-1; no clear D. CDR3 size: 11 residues. From germline, CDR1 is LNHDA and CDR2 SQIVND (reference sequence). The V end lost 7 bases, the J end lost 7 bases, and 8 bases lay between the germline ends. CDR3 sequence reads: CASTEWNEQFF. The CDR3 nucleotides read TGTGCCAGTACGGAGTGGAATGAGCAGTTCTTC.

This clonotype was found many times. CDR3 loop: CASRRRDSSYEQYF. The CDR3, as DNA: TGTGCCAGCAGACGGAGGGACAGCTCCTACGAGCAGTACTTC. The gene calls are TRBV13 and TRBJ2-7; weak D call: TRBD1 (7 bases). In germline, CDR1 is PRHDT, CDR2 FYEKMQ (reference sequence). With 6 bases removed from V and 0 bases from J, the gap between germline ends came to 12 bases. This CDR3 is 14 amino acids long.

The chain recombines TRBV20-1 with TRBJ1-5; TRBD1 is a possible D gene (5 bases). Germline loops: CDR1 DFQATT, CDR2 SNEGSKA (reference sequence). The CDR3 consists of 13 residues. With 6 bases removed from V and 3 bases from J, the gap between germline ends came to 12 bases. The CDR3 reads CSARAQTNQPQHF. CDR3 coding DNA: TGCAGTGCCAGGGCCCAGACCAATCAGCCCCAGCATTTT.

In this sample, this clonotype turned up once. With a much larger clone just one base away, this may be a read error. The chain combines TRBV7-2 with TRBJ1-1; D gene uncertain. Germline V gene lookup returns CDR1 SGHTA and CDR2 FQGNSA. V was pared by 1 base and J by 0 bases, with 12 bases between. The CDR3 sequence is 16 residues long. CDR3 nucleotides: TGTGCCAGCAGCTTAGAAACGGGTCGCATGAACACTGAAGCTTTCTTT. This encodes CASSLETGRMNTEAFF.

This clonotype was counted many times. This chain connects TRBV28 to TRBJ2-7; D gene uncertain. V was cut by 8 bases and J by 1 base, with 12 bases left in between. Germline V gene lookup returns CDR1 MDHEN and CDR2 SYDVKM. The CDR3 is 13 residues long. CDR3 in amino acids: CASYGGNSYEQYF. The CDR3 coding sequence is TGTGCCAGCTATGGCGGTAATTCCTACGAGCAGTACTTC.

Ten or more counts support this clonotype. The rearrangement links TRBV5-1 to TRBJ2-3, with TRBD2 matching over 8 bases. CDR3 length: 15 residues. Per the germline V gene, CDR1 is SGHRS and CDR2 is YFSETQ. J was trimmed by 6 bases and V by 1 base; bases with no gene match: 7. The CDR3 here is CASSLQSGGLDTQYF. The CDR3, as DNA: TGCGCCAGCAGCTTGCAGTCGGGGGGGTTGGATACGCAGTATTTT. The variable domain in full, with the rest retrieved from reference TRBV5-1 and TRBJ2-3, is KAGVTQTPRYLIKTRGQQVTLSCSPISGHRSVSWYQQTPGQGLQFLFEYFSETQRNKGNFPGRFSGRQFSNSRSEMNVSTLELGDSALYLCASSLQSGGLDTQYFGPGTRLTVL.

Ten or more counts support this clonotype. The chain carries TRBV12-3 or TRBV12-4 and TRBJ2-1, with 11 positions matching TRBD2. V lost 6 bases and J lost 8; bases outside the gene matches: 6. This CDR3 has 14 amino acids. This chain's CDR3 is CASSLAGGKYEQFF. The CDR3 region has the DNA TGTGCCAGCAGCCTAGCGGGGGGAAAGTATGAGCAGTTCTTC.

This chain joins TRBV19 and TRBJ2-1; 8 bases are a match to TRBD2. The ends lost 0 bases at V and 6 bases at J; junction bases unmatched: 4. Germline-derived CDR1 and CDR2 are LNHDA and SQIVND (reference sequence). The CDR3 is 15 residues long. CDR3 nucleotides: TGTGCCAGTAGTATAGATCTTCGGGGGGGCAATGAGCAGTTCTTC. This gives the protein CASSIDLRGGNEQFF.

This clonotype has a handful of counts. The chain joins TRBV13 to TRBJ1-4, with D possibly being TRBD1 (5 bases). With 5 bases removed from V and 8 bases from J, the gap between germline ends came to 12 bases. The CDR3 is 13 amino acids. From germline, CDR1 is PRHDT and CDR2 FYEKMQ (reference sequence). The CDR3: CASSPDSGEKLFF. For the CDR3, the DNA is TGTGCCAGCAGCCCAGACAGTGGCGAAAAACTGTTTTTT.

In its sample, this clonotype was seen a few times. This chain connects TRBV4-1 to TRBJ1-2; D may be TRBD1 (5 bases). V was trimmed by 1 base and J by 1 base, leaving 13 bases between them. CDR1 and CDR2 (germline): MGHRA, YSYEKL. CDR3 length equals 16 residues. CDR3 loop: CASSQVHRSFNYGYTF. In DNA, the CDR3 is TGCGCCAGCAGCCAAGTCCACAGGAGTTTTAACTATGGCTACACCTTC.

This clonotype has at least ten counts. J is TRBJ2-3 and V is TRBV28; a weak D match, TRBD2 (5 bases). The V end was cut by 4 bases, the J end by 4 bases, with 6 bases between. This CDR3 is 12 amino acids long. The germline gives CDR1 MDHEN, CDR2 SYDVKM. The CDR3 reads CASSYGADTQYF. CDR3 DNA sequence: TGTGCCAGCAGTTACGGGGCAGATACGCAGTATTTT.

This chain uses TRBV29-1 with TRBJ2-4, with TRBD1 as a possible D gene (6 bases). Per germline, CDR1 SQVTM and CDR2 ANQGSEA. V was pared by 6 bases and J by 0 bases, with 12 bases between. The CDR3 spans 14 residues. The CDR3 sequence: CSVVDSPAKNIQYF. CDR3 in DNA: TGCAGCGTCGTGGACAGTCCAGCCAAAAACATTCAGTACTTC.

This clonotype was detected ten times or more. The rearrangement uses TRBV20-1 and TRBJ1-5; unclear D gene. V was pared by 2 bases and J by 0 bases, with 8 bases between. Germline V CDR1 and CDR2: DFQATT, SNEGSKA (reference sequence). The CDR3 runs to 14 residues. CDR3 residues: CSARSRFSNQPQHF. In DNA, the CDR3 is TGCAGTGCTAGAAGTCGATTTAGCAATCAGCCCCAGCATTTT.

This clonotype was seen a handful of times. The CDR3, as DNA: TGTGCCTGGAGCGGCCGGGGGGGGATCACTGAAGCTTTCTTT. This codes for CAWSGRGGITEAFF. The chain links TRBV30 to TRBJ1-1, with a possible D match to TRBD1 (5 bases). The CDR3 contains 14 residues. V lost 3 bases, J lost 4 bases, and 15 bases lay in between. Germline CDR1 and CDR2: GTSNPN and SVGIG (reference sequence). Full variable domain (rest looked up from reference TRBV30 and TRBJ1-1): SQTIHQWPATLVQPVGSPLSLECTVEGTSNPNLYWYRQAAGRGLQLLFYSVGIGQISSEVPQNLSASRPQDRQFILSSKKLLLSDSGFYLCAWSGRGGITEAFFGQGTRLTVV.

The table lists this clonotype with a few counts. The chain is built from TRBV9 and TRBJ1-5, with TRBD1 identical over 10 bases. V dropped 0 bases and J dropped 8; count of bases not matched to a gene: 5. CDR1 and CDR2 (germline): SGDLS, YYNGEE. The CDR3 extends over 15 amino acids. Here the CDR3 reads CASSVAGTGEEPQHF. The CDR3 DNA is TGTGCCAGCAGCGTAGCCGGGACAGGGGAGGAGCCCCAGCATTTT.

There are many counts of this clonotype. The chain carries TRBV7-2 and TRBJ1-2; possibly TRBD1 for D (5 bases). Trimming shortened V by 5 bases and J by 4 bases, and 20 bases separated the two germline ends. CDR3 length: 16 amino acids. Germline V gene lookup returns CDR1 SGHTA and CDR2 FQGNSA. In DNA form, the CDR3 reads TGTGCCAGCAGCCCCGCGGGGGAAGGGGTACCCTATGGCTACACCTTC. Protein: CASSPAGEGVPYGYTF.

This clonotype has at least ten counts. V and J are TRBV2 and TRBJ1-1, with 7 positions matching TRBD1. There are 12 residues in the CDR3. V was pared by 7 bases and J by 4 bases, with 3 bases of the junction left unmatched. CDR1 is SNHLY and CDR2 is FYNNEI in the germline V gene. This CDR3 reads CASNRQGTEAFF. Written as DNA, the CDR3 is TGTGCCAGCAACCGACAGGGCACTGAAGCTTTCTTT.